These 25 T cell receptor beta chains share one sample of origin, sequenced in a study of technical replicates of blood from several donors. Produced via immunoSEQ multiplex PCR; TCRdb's table is partial and in-frame only. The repertoire consists of around 70,000 clones, with 93% occurring once and the leading ten covering roughly 0.25%. Sequencing was carried out using T cells isolated from PBMCs. The receptors were gathered from a human donor in good health.

The V call is TRBV2, the J call TRBJ2-7; 7 nucleotides match TRBD2. J gave up 0 bases and V 3 bases, and 5 bases lay outside the gene matches. The V gene's germline CDR1 is SNHLY and CDR2 FYNNEI. The CDR3 runs to 15 residues. The CDR3 loop reads CASSEQLAISYEQYF. The CDR3, as DNA: TGTGCCAGCAGTGAGCAACTAGCGATCTCCTACGAGCAGTACTTC.

This chain joins TRBV9 and TRBJ2-1, with D possibly being TRBD2 (7 bases). Trimming removed 1 base at V and 8 bases at J, with 19 bases between. The CDR3 is 16 amino acids. CDR1 SGDLS and CDR2 YYNGEE come from the germline V gene. The CDR3 sequence: CASSVLPRGGAHEQFF. The CDR3, as DNA: TGTGCCAGCAGCGTACTCCCTAGGGGGGGGGCCCATGAGCAGTTCTTC.

The rearrangement links TRBV5-4 to TRBJ2-1; the match to TRBD2 covers 7 bases. CDR1 is SGHNT and CDR2 is YYREEE in the germline V gene (reference sequence). Losses at the gene ends were 4 bases for V and 5 bases for J; bases not matched to a gene: 6. This CDR3 has 14 residues. The CDR3 protein is CASSKTSINNEQFF. CDR3 nucleotide sequence: TGTGCCAGCAGCAAGACTAGCATTAACAATGAGCAGTTCTTC.

This chain uses TRBV7-2 with TRBJ2-1, with TRBD2 matching over 12 bases. CDR1 SGHTA and CDR2 FQGNSA come from the germline V gene. The CDR3 spans 18 residues. The V gene end was trimmed by 6 bases and the J gene end by 9 bases; junction bases not matched to a gene: 18. CDR3 loop: CASRKGLAGTWFAGEQFF. As DNA, the CDR3 is TGTGCCAGCAGAAAAGGACTAGCGGGAACGTGGTTCGCGGGTGAGCAGTTCTTC.

The chain uses TRBV4-1 and TRBJ2-1; possibly TRBD2 for D (6 bases). Trimming removed 4 bases at V and 6 bases at J, with 16 bases between. Germline CDR1 reads MGHRA; CDR2 reads YSYEKL. This CDR3 has 15 residues. The CDR3 sequence: CASSRGARAVNEQFF. Written as DNA, the CDR3 is TGCGCCAGCAGCCGCGGGGCCCGGGCCGTCAATGAGCAGTTCTTC.

The chain links TRBV11-3 to TRBJ2-7; weak D call: TRBD2 (5 bases). V was pared by 4 bases and J by 4 bases, with 11 bases between. The CDR3 sequence is 13 residues long. Germline assignment: CDR1 SGHNT and CDR2 YENEEA. The CDR3 coding sequence is TGTGCCAGCAGCTCGGGATGGGGATACGAGCAGTACTTC. Translation gives CASSSGWGYEQYF.

The rearrangement uses TRBV15 and TRBJ2-3; D may be TRBD2 (6 bases). The CDR3 loop spans 15 amino acids. CDR1 is LNHNV, CDR2 YYDKDF, per germline (reference sequence). V was clipped by 1 base and J by 4 bases, with 12 bases between them. The CDR3 DNA follows: TGTGCCACCAGCAGAGTAGGAGGGTTCGCAGATACGCAGTATTTT. Residues: CATSRVGGFADTQYF.

The genes are TRBV7-2 and TRBJ1-2; no reliable D call. V was shortened by 5 bases and J by 6 bases, with 16 bases between the two germline ends. The CDR3 length is 14 residues. Germline lookup yields CDR1 SGHTA and CDR2 FQGNSA. CDR3 DNA: TGTGCCAGCAGCCCCCAAAGGAGTTCTAATGGCTACACCTTC. Protein product: CASSPQRSSNGYTF.

V and J are TRBV21-1 and TRBJ2-2; no DNA check was done on the table's D call, TRBD1. TRBV21-1 is a recognized pseudogene. The CDR3 has 15 amino acids. The CDR3 reads CASSDRYRDTGELFF. Written as DNA, the CDR3 is TGTGCCAGCAGCGACCGATACAGGGACACCGGGGAGCTGTTTTTT.

This sequence joins TRBV5-1 and TRBJ1-1; TRBD1 is a possible D gene (5 bases). The V gene's germline CDR1 is SGHRS and CDR2 YFSETQ. The CDR3 consists of 15 residues. Between the trimmed V and J ends, which lost 0 bases and 5 bases, there was a span of 14 bases. CDR3 DNA sequence: TGCGCCAGCAGCTTGGTCTCTCGGGGGACGACTGAAGCTTTCTTT. Its translation is CASSLVSRGTTEAFF.

This chain connects TRBV7-2 to TRBJ1-2; 10 bases line up with TRBD1. Germline V gene data show CDR1 as SGHTA and CDR2 as FQGNSA. V was pared by 3 bases and J by 8 bases, with 6 bases of the junction left unmatched. The CDR3 has 14 amino acids. The CDR3 sequence is CASSFRDRGGGYTF. The DNA for the CDR3 is TGTGCCAGCAGCTTCCGGGACAGGGGTGGAGGCTACACCTTC.

The chain is built from TRBV7-9 and TRBJ1-4, with TRBD1 matching over 7 bases. The CDR3 totals 13 residues. Germline assignment: CDR1 SEHNR and CDR2 FQNEAQ (reference sequence). Trimming took 8 bases from V and 7 from J; bases not matched to a gene: 7. The CDR3 loop reads CASLTGDGEKLFF. CDR3 bases: TGTGCCAGCCTAACAGGGGACGGTGAAAAACTGTTTTTT.

The rearrangement uses TRBV11-2 and TRBJ1-2; D is unresolved. Germline V CDR1 and CDR2: SGHAT, FQNNGV. The CDR3 consists of 14 residues. V gave up 5 bases and J gave up 8 bases, with 18 bases separating them. In DNA form, the CDR3 reads TGTGCCAGCAGCCCCTCCCAGCGGCCGCAGGGCTACACCTTC. This codes for CASSPSQRPQGYTF.

This clone was observed a few times. The rearrangement uses TRBV13 and TRBJ2-3, with 10 bases fitting TRBD1. Germline CDR1 and CDR2: PRHDT and FYEKMQ (reference sequence). The J segment lost 6 bases and the V segment lost 5 bases, leaving 8 bases of the junction unmatched. The CDR3 totals 15 residues. CDR3 in DNA: TGTGCCAGCAGCGTCCCGGGACAGGGGCAGGATACGCAGTATTTT. It translates to CASSVPGQGQDTQYF.

J is TRBJ1-2 and V is TRBV11-2; D might be TRBD1 (5 bases). The CDR3 is 16 amino acids. CDR1 is SGHAT and CDR2 is FQNNGV in the germline V gene. Trimming left V 4 bases short and J 3 bases short, with 18 bases between. As DNA, the CDR3 is TGTGCCAGCAGCTCCACAGGCGGGGGTGGTGACTATGGCTACACCTTC. Translating it yields CASSSTGGGGDYGYTF.

The chain couples TRBV10-3 to TRBJ2-7, with D unresolved. The V and J ends lost 2 bases and 1 base respectively, with 9 bases between them. Germline CDR1 and CDR2: ENHRY and SYGVKD. There are 14 residues in the CDR3. As DNA, the CDR3 is TGTGCCATCAGTGAGGGCGGAATATCCTACGAGCAGTACTTC. It encodes CAISEGGISYEQYF.

The rearrangement joins TRBV27 to TRBJ2-5; a possible D gene is TRBD2 (7 bases). V shed 7 bases and J shed 2 bases, with 14 bases lying between them. Germline V CDR1 and CDR2: MNHEY, SMNVEV (reference sequence). This CDR3 is built from 14 residues. The CDR3 loop is CASKGGGRQETQYF. In DNA, the CDR3 is TGTGCCAGCAAGGGGGGAGGGCGGCAAGAGACCCAGTACTTC.

The J gene is TRBJ1-2, the V gene TRBV6-5, with 10 bases lining up with TRBD1. V shed 6 bases, J shed 4 bases, and the junction held 5 bases outside the gene matches. Germline values: CDR1 MNHEY, CDR2 SVGAGI. The CDR3 length is 14 residues. The CDR3 sequence is CASRGTGEFYGYTF. CDR3 sequence (DNA): TGTGCCAGCAGGGGGACAGGGGAATTCTATGGCTACACCTTC.

The chain carries TRBV2 and TRBJ2-2, with D unclear. Trimming removed 3 bases at V and 9 bases at J, with 8 bases between. This CDR3 region has 12 residues. The germline V gene encodes CDR1 SNHLY and CDR2 FYNNEI. CDR3: CASSDERRELFF. In nucleotides, the CDR3 is TGTGCCAGCAGTGATGAGCGTCGGGAGCTGTTTTTT.

The chain uses TRBV27 and TRBJ1-2; the match to TRBD1 covers 8 bases. Germline trimming cut 5 bases from V and 4 bases from J; bases unmatched to any gene: 9. Per germline, CDR1 MNHEY and CDR2 SMNVEV (reference sequence). The CDR3 is 15 residues long. The CDR3 reads CASSRSGGASYGYTF. The CDR3 DNA is TGTGCCAGCAGTCGCTCAGGGGGCGCCAGCTATGGCTACACCTTC.

The rearrangement joins TRBV4-1 to TRBJ2-5, with 7 bases lining up with TRBD2. Germline V gene sequence: CDR1 MGHRA, CDR2 YSYEKL. This CDR3 is built from 15 residues. V dropped 3 bases and J dropped 5; count of bases not matched to a gene: 9. CDR3 residues: CASSHHGTTLETQYF. CDR3 sequence (DNA): TGCGCCAGCAGCCACCACGGGACTACCTTGGAGACCCAGTACTTC.

For the CDR3, the DNA is TGTGCCAGCAGTTCACAACCTAACACCGGGGAGCTGTTTTTT. This translates into CASSSQPNTGELFF. The V gene is TRBV28, the J gene TRBJ2-2, with unresolved D. V was shortened by 4 bases and J by 2 bases, with 8 bases between the two germline ends. This CDR3 has 14 residues. Germline CDR1 is MDHEN and CDR2 is SYDVKM.

V usage is TRBV28 and J usage is TRBJ1-1, with TRBD1 matching 9 bases. Germline V CDR1 and CDR2: MDHEN, SYDVKM. V gave up 6 bases and J gave up 0 bases; unmatched junction bases: 5. The CDR3 extends over 15 amino acids. The CDR3: CASRFGTGMNTEAFF. For the CDR3, the DNA is TGTGCCAGCAGATTCGGGACAGGGATGAACACTGAAGCTTTCTTT.

The rearrangement joins TRBV9 to TRBJ2-3, with 7 bases identical to TRBD2. The CDR3 is 16 amino acids. The V gene end was trimmed by 0 bases and the J gene end by 3 bases; junction bases not matched to a gene: 7. Per germline, CDR1 SGDLS and CDR2 YYNGEE. The CDR3 DNA reads as TGTGCCAGCAGCGTAGTTGGGAGGGCCTTGACAGATACGCAGTATTTT. This encodes CASSVVGRALTDTQYF.

This clone has a single count. The V and J genes are TRBV6-1 and TRBJ2-1; 7 nucleotides agree with TRBD2. The V and J ends lost 7 bases and 5 bases, in that order; junction bases with no gene match: 8. Germline lookup yields CDR1 MNHNS and CDR2 SASEGT. CDR3 length: 14 amino acids. In nucleotides, the CDR3 is TGTGCCAGCACATTAACTAGCGCTCACAATGAGCAGTTCTTC. This gives the protein CASTLTSAHNEQFF.